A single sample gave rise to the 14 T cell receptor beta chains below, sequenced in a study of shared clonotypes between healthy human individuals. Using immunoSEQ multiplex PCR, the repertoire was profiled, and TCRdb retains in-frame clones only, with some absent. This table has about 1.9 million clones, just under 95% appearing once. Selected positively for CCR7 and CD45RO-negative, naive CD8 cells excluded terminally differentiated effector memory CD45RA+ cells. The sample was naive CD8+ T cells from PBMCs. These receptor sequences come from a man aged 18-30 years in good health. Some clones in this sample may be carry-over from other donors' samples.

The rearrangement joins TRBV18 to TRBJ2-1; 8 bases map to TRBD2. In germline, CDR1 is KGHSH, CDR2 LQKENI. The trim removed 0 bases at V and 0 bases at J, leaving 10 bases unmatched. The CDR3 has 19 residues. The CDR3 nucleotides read TGTGCCAGCTCACCACCGGGTCGGGTAGCGGGAAGCTCCTACAATGAGCAGTTCTTC. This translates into CASSPPGRVAGSSYNEQFF.

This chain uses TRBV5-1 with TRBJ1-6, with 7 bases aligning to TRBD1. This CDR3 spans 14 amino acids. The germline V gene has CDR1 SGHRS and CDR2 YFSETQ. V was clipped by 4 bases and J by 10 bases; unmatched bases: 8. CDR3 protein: CASSPAQGGSPLHF. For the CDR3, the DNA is TGCGCCAGCAGCCCGGCGCAGGGGGGATCACCCCTCCACTTT.

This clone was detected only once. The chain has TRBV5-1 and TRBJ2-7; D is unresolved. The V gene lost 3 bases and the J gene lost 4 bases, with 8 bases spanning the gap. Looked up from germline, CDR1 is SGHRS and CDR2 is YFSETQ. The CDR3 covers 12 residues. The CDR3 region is CASSWNKYEQYF. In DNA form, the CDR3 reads TGCGCCAGCAGCTGGAACAAATACGAGCAGTACTTC.

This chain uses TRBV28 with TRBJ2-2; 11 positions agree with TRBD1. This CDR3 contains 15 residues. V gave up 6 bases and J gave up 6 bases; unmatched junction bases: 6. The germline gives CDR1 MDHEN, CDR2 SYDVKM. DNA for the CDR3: TGTGCCAGCAGGGGGACAGGGGGGAATGCCGGGGAGCTGTTTTTT. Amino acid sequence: CASRGTGGNAGELFF.

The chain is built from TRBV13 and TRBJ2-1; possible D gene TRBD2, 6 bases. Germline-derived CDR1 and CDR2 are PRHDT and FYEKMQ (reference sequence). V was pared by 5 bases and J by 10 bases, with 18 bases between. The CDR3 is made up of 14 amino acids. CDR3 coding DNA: TGTGCCAGCAGCCCTGGGCTCCGGGAGAGCGAGCAGTTCTTC. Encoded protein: CASSPGLRESEQFF. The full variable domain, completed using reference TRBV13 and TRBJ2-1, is AAGVIQSPRHLIKEKRETATLKCYPIPRHDTVYWYQQGPGQDPQFLISFYEKMQSDKGSIPDRFSAQQFSDYHSELNMSSLELGDSALYFCASSPGLRESEQFFGPGTRLTVL.

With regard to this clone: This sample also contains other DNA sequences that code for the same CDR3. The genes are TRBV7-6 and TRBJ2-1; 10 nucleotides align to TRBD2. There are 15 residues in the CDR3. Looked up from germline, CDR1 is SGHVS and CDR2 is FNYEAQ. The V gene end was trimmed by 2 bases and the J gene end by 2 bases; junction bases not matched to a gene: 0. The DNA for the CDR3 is TGTGCCAGCAGCTTACTAGCGGGAGCCTACAATGAGCAGTTCTTC. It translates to CASSLLAGAYNEQFF.

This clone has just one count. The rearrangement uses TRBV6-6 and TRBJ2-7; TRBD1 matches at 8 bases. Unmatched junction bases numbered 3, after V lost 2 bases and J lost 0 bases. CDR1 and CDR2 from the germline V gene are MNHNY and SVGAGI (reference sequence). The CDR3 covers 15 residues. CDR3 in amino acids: CASSYDRGYSYEQYF. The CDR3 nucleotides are TGTGCCAGCAGTTACGACAGGGGATACTCCTACGAGCAGTACTTC.

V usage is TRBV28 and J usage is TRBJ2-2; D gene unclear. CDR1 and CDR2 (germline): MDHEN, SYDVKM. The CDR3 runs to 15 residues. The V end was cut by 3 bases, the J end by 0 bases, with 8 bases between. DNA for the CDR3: TGTGCCAGCAGTTTTCAGGACGCGAACACCGGGGAGCTGTTTTTT. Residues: CASSFQDANTGELFF.

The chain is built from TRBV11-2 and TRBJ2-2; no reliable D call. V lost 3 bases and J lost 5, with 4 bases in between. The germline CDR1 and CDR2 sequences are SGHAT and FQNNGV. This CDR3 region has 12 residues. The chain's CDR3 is CASSFLTGELFF. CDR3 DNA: TGTGCCAGCAGCTTTTTAACCGGGGAGCTGTTTTTT.

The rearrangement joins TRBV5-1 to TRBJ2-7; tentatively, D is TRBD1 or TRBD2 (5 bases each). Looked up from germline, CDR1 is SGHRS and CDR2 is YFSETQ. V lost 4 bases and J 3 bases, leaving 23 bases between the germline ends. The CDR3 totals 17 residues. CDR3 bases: TGCGCCAGCAGCCCCTGGTTGATGGAAGTGGGGGTCTACGAGCAGTACTTC. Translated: CASSPWLMEVGVYEQYF.

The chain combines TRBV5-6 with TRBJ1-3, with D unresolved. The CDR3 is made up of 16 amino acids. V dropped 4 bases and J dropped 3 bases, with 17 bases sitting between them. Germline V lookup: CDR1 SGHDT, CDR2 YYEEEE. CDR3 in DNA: TGTGCCAGCAGCCCCCCGGCGGGGTTTAATGGAAACACCATATATTTT. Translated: CASSPPAGFNGNTIYF. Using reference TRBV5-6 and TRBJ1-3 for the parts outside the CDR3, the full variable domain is DAGVTQSPTHLIKTRGQQVTLRCSPKSGHDTVSWYQQALGQGPQFIFQYYEEEERQRGNFPDRFSGHQFPNYSSELNVNALLLGDSALYLCASSPPAGFNGNTIYFGEGSWLTVV.

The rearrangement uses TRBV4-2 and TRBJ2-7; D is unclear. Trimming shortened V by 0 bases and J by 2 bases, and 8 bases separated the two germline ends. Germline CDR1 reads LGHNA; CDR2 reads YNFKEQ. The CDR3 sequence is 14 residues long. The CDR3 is CASSQEVETYEQYF. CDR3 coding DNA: TGTGCCAGCAGCCAAGAGGTGGAAACCTACGAGCAGTACTTC.

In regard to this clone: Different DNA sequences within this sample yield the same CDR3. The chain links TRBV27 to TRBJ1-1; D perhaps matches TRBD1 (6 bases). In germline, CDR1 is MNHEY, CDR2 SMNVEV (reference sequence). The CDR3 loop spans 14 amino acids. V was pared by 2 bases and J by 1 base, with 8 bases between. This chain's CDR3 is CASSLIGGNTEAFF. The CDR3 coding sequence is TGTGCCAGCAGTTTAATAGGGGGGAACACTGAAGCTTTCTTT.

CDR3 amino acids: CASSQKLGGLAGEELFF. CDR3 DNA: TGTGCCAGCAGCCAAAAACTAGGGGGACTAGCGGGAGAGGAGCTGTTTTTT. The gene calls are TRBV7-9 and TRBJ2-2, with 14 positions matching TRBD2. The V segment lost 5 bases and the J segment 10 bases; nucleotides outside the gene matches: 12. The CDR3 consists of 17 residues. Germline lookup yields CDR1 SEHNR and CDR2 FQNEAQ (reference sequence).